This T cell receptor beta chain was sequenced during a study of blood T cell repertoires in COVID-19 (dated by TCRdb to the early 2020s). About the investigation overall: Samples covering the acute and convalescent phases of COVID-19 were provided by collaborators in the United States, Italy and Spain. The prospective study material was composed of cDNA or gDNA derived from T cells, B-cell-depleted T cells, or PBMCs. Subjects who had been exposed to COVID-19, were actively infected with it, or had recovered from it provided the deeply sampled blood TCRbeta repertoires that made up the dataset. The repertoires were released in a freely available public database intended as a resource for research on the immune response to SARS-CoV-2. The samples were drawn from two sources: the first 160 participants of the ongoing ImmuneRACE study, and 950 to 1,500 subjects contributed by 6 global collaborators. Nearly every sample came with metadata listing a de-identified subject ID, COVID-19 status, age in years and sex. Where available, HLA class I and class II types were obtained from metadata supplied by the sample provider rather than from assay-based typing.

Germline trimming amounts to 5 bases on V and 3 bases on J, with 8 as the count of junction bases outside the gene matches. Taken from cysteine to phenylalanine, the CDR3 has 15 residues. Just the 45-base CDR3 DNA is kept, in frame starting at base 1. The germline V gene encodes CDR1 SGHVS and CDR2 FNYEAQ. Paper-wide results and their limitations: The quantity of clinical and demographic metadata differed by source and by participant and was supplied without curation.

Collaborating institutions collected whole blood in K2EDTA tubes following their own protocols. For TCRbeta analysis, collaborators shipped samples in one of three forms: frozen whole blood, isolated PBMCs, or DNA extracted from either of those sample types. Details on this clone: Its specific antigen is unknown. Per-base quality was not reported, and no clone a single base away is much larger than it.

The immunoSEQ Assay, a bias-controlled multiplex PCR, was used to amplify TCRbeta CDR3 regions from genomic DNA. As for the authors' bioinformatics: Within the assay, amplification of reference gene primers was used to estimate how many nucleated cells each sample contained. To quantify the absolute abundance of each unique TCRbeta CDR3 rearrangement, sequence reads were collapsed and filtered. Productive Simpson clonality was computed per sample as the square root of Simpson's diversity index over productive rearrangements. Entries here come from immuneACCESS through TCRdb and include only in-frame sequences with V and J called. Some clones fail to appear in such tables; in the studies checked, an unresolved V gene covers under half of the shortfall, and the cause of the remainder is unknown. V, J and clone size derive from that table, while D and trimming were established from the DNA sequence. A total of approximately 71,000 clones appear in this sample, approximately 88% of them only once. The ten largest clones add up to over 4.5% of the sample.

The sequence was obtained from a human donor in a cohort sampled during active COVID-19. Sequenced: peripheral blood. The chain is encoded by TRBV7-6 joined to TRBJ2-3; TRBD2 lines up with 7 middle nucleotides. Here is the DNA: TGTGCCAGCAGCCAATTCACGGGGGGAACAGATACGCAGTATTTT. It is translated as CASSQFTGGTDTQYF.